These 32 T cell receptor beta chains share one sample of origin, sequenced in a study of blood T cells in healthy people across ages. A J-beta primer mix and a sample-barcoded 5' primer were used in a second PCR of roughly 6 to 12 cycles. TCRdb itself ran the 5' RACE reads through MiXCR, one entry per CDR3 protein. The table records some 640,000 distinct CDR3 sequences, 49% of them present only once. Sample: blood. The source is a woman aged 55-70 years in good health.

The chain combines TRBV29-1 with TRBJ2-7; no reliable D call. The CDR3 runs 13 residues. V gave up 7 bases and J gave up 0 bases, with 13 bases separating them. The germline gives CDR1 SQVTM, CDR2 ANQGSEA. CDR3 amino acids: CSAGRASSYEQYF. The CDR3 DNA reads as TGCAGCGCTGGACGGGCAAGCTCCTACGAGCAGTACTTC.

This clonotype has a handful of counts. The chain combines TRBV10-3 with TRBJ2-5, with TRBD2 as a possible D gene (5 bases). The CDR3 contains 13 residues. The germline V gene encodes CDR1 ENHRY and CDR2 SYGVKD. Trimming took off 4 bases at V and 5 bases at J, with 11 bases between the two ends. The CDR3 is CAISGGSTETQYF. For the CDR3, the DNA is TGTGCCATCAGTGGAGGGAGCACTGAGACCCAGTACTTC.

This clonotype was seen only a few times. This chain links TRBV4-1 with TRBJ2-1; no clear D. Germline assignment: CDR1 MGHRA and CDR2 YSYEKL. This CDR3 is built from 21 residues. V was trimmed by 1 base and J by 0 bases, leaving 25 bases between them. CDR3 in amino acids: CASSQGFGPAPLLSSYNEQFF. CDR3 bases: TGCGCCAGCAGCCAAGGTTTTGGTCCAGCGCCGCTACTGAGCTCCTACAATGAGCAGTTCTTC.

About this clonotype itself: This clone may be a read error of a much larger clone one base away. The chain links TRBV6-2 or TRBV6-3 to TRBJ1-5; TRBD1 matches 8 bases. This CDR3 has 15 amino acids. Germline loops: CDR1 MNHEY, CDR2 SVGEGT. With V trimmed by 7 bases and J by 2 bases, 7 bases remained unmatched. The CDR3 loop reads CASNRQGSGNQPQHF. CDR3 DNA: TGTGCCAGCAACCGACAGGGGTCTGGCAATCAGCCCCAGCATTTT.

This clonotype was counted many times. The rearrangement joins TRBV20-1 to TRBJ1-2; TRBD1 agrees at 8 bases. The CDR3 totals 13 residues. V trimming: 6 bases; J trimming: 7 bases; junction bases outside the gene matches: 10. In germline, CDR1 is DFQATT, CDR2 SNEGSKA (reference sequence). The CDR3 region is CSAERQGNRGYTF. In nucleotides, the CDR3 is TGCAGTGCAGAGAGACAGGGGAACCGTGGCTACACCTTC.

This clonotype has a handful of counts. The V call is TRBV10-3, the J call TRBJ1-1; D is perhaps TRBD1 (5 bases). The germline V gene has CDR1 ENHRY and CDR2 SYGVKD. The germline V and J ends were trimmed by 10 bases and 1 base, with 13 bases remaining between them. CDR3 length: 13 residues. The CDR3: CATREEGNTEAFF. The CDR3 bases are TGTGCCACCAGGGAGGAGGGGAACACTGAAGCTTTCTTT.

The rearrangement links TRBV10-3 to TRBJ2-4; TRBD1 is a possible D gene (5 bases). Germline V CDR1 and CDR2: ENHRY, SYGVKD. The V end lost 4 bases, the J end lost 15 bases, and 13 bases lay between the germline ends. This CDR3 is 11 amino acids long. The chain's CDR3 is CAISVSGFLYF. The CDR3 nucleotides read TGTGCCATCAGTGTGTCAGGGTTTCTGTACTTC.

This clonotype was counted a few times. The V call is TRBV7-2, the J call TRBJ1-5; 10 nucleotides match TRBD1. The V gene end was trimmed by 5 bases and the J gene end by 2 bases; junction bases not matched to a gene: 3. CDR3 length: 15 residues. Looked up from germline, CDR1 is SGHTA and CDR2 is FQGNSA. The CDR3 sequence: CASSEGQGRNQPQHF. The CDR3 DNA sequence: TGTGCCAGCAGCGAGGGACAGGGGCGCAATCAGCCCCAGCATTTT.

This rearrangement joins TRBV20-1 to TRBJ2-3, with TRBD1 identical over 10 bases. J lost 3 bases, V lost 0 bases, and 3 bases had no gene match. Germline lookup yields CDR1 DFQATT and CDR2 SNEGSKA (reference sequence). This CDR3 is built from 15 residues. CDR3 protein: CSARDPGQGTDTQYF. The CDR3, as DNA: TGCAGTGCTAGAGATCCGGGACAGGGGACAGATACGCAGTATTTT.

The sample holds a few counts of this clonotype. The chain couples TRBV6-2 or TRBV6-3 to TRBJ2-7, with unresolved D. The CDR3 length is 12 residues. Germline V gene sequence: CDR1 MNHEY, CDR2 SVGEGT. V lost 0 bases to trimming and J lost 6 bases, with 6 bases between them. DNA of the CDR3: TGTGCCAGCAGTTACTCCTGGGCCGAGCAGTACTTC. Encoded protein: CASSYSWAEQYF.

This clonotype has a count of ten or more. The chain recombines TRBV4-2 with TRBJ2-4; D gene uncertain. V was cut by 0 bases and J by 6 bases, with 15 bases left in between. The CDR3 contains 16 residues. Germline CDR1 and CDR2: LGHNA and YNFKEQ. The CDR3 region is CASSQEFMGSPNIQYF. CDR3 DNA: TGTGCCAGCAGCCAAGAATTCATGGGATCCCCAAACATTCAGTACTTC.

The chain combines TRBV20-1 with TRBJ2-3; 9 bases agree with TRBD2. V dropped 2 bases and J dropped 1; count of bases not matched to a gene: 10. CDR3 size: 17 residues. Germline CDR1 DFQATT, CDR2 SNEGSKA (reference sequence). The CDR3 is CSARKLAGLGGTDTQYF. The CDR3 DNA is TGCAGTGCTAGAAAACTAGCGGGTCTCGGGGGCACAGATACGCAGTATTTT.

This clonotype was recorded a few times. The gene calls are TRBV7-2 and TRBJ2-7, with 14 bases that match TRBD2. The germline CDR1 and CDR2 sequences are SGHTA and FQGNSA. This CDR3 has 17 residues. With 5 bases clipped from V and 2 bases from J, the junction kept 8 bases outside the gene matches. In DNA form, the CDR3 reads TGTGCCAGCAGCCTTGGACTAGCGGGAGGATTCACCTACGAGCAGTACTTC. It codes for CASSLGLAGGFTYEQYF.

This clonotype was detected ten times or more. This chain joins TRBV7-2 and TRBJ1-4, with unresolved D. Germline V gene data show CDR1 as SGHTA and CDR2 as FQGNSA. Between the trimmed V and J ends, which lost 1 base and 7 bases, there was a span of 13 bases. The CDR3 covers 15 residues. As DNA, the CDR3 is TGTGCCAGCAGCTTAGAGGGCCGGGGAGGTGAAAAACTGTTTTTT. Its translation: CASSLEGRGGEKLFF.

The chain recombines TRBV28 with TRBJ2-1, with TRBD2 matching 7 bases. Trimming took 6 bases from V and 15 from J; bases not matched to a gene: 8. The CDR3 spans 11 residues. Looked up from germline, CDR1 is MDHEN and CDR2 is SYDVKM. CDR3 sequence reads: CASRGTIRLFF. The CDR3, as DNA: TGTGCCAGCAGGGGGACTATTCGTCTGTTCTTC.

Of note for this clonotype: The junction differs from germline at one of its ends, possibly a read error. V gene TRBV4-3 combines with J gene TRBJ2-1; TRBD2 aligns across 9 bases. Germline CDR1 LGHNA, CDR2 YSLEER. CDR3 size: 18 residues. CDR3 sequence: CVSSQTPGGTSPYNEQFF. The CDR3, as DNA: TGCGTCAGCAGCCAAACCCCAGGGGGGACTAGCCCCTACAATGAGCAGTTCTTC.

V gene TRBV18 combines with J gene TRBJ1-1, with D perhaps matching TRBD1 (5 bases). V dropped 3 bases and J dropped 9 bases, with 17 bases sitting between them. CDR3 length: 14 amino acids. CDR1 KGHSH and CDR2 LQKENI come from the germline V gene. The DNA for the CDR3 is TGTGCCAGCTCACCGGTAGGCGAGGGGTTTCAAGCTTTCTTT. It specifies CASSPVGEGFQAFF.

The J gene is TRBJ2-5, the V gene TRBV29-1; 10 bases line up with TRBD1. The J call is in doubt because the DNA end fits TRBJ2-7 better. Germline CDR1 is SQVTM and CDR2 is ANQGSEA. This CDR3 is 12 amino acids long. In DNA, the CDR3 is TGCAGCGTTGGGGACAGGGGTGGCGAGCAGTACTTC. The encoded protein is CSVGDRGGEQYF.

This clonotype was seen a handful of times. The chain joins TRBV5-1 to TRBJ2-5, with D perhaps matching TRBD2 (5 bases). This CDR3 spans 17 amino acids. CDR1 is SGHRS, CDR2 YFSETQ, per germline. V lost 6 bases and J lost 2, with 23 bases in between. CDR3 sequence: CASTPSPAGAAQETQYF. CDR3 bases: TGCGCCAGCACCCCTTCCCCGGCGGGCGCTGCACAAGAGACCCAGTACTTC.

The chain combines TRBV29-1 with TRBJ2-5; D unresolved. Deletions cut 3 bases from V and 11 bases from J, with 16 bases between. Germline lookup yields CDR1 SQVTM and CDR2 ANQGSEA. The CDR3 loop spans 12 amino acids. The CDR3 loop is CSVDNPQNEQYF. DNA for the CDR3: TGCAGCGTTGATAACCCGCAAAATGAGCAGTACTTC.

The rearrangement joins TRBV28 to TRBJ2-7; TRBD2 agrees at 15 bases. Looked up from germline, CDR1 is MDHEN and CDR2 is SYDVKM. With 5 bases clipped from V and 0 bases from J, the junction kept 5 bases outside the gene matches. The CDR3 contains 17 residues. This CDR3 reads CASSPPGLAGGSYEQYF. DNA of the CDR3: TGTGCCAGCAGTCCGCCGGGACTAGCGGGAGGCTCCTACGAGCAGTACTTC.

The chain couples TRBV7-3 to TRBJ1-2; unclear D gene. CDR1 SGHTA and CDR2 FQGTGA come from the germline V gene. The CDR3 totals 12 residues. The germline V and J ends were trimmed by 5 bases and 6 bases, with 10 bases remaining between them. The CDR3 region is CASSPDGDGYTF. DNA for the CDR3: TGTGCCAGCAGCCCTGACGGTGATGGCTACACCTTC. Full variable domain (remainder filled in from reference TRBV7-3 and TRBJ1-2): GAGVSQTPSNKVTEKGKYVELRCDPISGHTALYWYRQSLGQGPEFLIYFQGTGAADDSGLPNDRFFAVRPEGSVSTLKIQRTERGDSAVYLCASSPDGDGYTFGSGTRLTVV.

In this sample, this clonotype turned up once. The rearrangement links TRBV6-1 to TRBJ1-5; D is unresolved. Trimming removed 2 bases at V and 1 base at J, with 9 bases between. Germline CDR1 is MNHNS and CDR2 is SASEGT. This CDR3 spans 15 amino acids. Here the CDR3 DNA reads TGTGCCAGCAGTGAAATCGTCCGGAGCAATCAGCCCCAGCATTTT. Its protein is CASSEIVRSNQPQHF.

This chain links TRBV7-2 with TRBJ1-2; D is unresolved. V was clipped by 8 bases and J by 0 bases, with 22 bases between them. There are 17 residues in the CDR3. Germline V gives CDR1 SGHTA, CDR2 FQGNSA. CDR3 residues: CASGPVSGRRTNYGYTF. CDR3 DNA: TGTGCCAGCGGCCCCGTGTCCGGCAGAAGAACTAACTATGGCTACACCTTC. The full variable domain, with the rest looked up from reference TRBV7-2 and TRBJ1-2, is GAGVSQSPSNKVTEKGKDVELRCDPISGHTALYWYRQSLGQGLEFLIYFQGNSAPDKSGLPSDRFSAERTGGSVSTLTIQRTQQEDSAVYLCASGPVSGRRTNYGYTFGSGTRLTVV.

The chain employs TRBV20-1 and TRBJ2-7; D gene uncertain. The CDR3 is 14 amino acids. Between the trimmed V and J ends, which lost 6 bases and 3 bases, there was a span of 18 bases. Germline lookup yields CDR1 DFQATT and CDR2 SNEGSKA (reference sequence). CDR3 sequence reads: CSAPITKGNYEQYF. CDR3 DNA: TGCAGTGCGCCTATTACTAAAGGGAACTACGAGCAGTACTTC.

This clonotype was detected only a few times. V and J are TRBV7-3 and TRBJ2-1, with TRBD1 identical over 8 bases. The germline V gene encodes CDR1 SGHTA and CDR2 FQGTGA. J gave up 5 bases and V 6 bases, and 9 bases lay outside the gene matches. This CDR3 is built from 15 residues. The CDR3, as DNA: TGTGCCAGCAGTCCCGGACAGGGTCGAAACAATGAGCAGTTCTTC. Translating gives CASSPGQGRNNEQFF.

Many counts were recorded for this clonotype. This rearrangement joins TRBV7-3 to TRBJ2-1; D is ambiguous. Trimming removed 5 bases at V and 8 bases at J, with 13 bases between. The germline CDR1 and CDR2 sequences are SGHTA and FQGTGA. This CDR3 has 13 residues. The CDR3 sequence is CASSPTSWDEQFF. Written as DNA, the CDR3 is TGTGCCAGCAGCCCGACCAGTTGGGATGAGCAGTTCTTC. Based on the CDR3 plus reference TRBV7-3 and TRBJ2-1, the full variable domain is GAGVSQTPSNKVTEKGKYVELRCDPISGHTALYWYRQSLGQGPEFLIYFQGTGAADDSGLPNDRFFAVRPEGSVSTLKIQRTERGDSAVYLCASSPTSWDEQFFGPGTRLTVL.

In nucleotides, the CDR3 is TGTGCCACCAGCATGGGAACTACAGGGTCCGGTCAGCCCCAGCATTTT. Protein product: CATSMGTTGSGQPQHF. This chain uses TRBV15 with TRBJ1-5; D possibly corresponds to TRBD1 (6 bases). V lost 4 bases to trimming and J lost 6 bases, with 19 bases between them. CDR1 and CDR2 from the germline V gene are LNHNV and YYDKDF (reference sequence). The CDR3 is 16 amino acids.

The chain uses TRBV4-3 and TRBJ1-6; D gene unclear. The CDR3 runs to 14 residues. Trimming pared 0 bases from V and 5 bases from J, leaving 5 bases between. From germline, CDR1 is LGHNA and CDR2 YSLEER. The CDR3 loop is CASSQDYNNSPLHF. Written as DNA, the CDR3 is TGCGCCAGCAGCCAAGATTATAATAATTCACCCCTCCACTTT.

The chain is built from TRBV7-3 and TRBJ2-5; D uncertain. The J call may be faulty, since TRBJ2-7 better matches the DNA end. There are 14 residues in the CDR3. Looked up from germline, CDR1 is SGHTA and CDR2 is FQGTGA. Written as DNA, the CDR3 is TGTGCCAGCAGCTTAGGTTTTATGGAATCCGAGCAGTACTTC. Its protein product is CASSLGFMESEQYF.

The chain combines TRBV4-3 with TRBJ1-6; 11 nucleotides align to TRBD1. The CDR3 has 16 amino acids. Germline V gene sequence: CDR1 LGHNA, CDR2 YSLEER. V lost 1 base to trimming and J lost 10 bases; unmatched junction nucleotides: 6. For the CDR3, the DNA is TGCGCCAGCAGCCAAGTTTGGACAGGGGGCAGGTCACCCCTCCACTTT. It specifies CASSQVWTGGRSPLHF.

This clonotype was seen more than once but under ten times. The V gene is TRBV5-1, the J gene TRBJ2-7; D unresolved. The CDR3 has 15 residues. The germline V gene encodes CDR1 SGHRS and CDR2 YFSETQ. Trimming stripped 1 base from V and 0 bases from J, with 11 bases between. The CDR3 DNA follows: TGCGCCAGCAGCTTGATCGACACCATCTCCTACGAGCAGTACTTC. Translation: CASSLIDTISYEQYF. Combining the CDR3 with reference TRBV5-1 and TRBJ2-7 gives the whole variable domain KAGVTQTPRYLIKTRGQQVTLSCSPISGHRSVSWYQQTPGQGLQFLFEYFSETQRNKGNFPGRFSGRQFSNSRSEMNVSTLELGDSALYLCASSLIDTISYEQYFGPGTRLTVT.